The source of this T cell receptor (beta chain) is a study of blood T cell repertoires in COVID-19. Across the whole study: Samples taken during acute and convalescent COVID-19 were collected in the United States, Italy and Spain. T cells, B-cell-depleted T cells, or PBMCs provided the cDNA or gDNA that served as material.

Per the original data handling: How many nucleated cells were present was estimated from reference gene primer amplification. The data were produced by immunoSEQ multiplex PCR, yet TCRdb's version contains in-frame clones alone and is incomplete. V and J calls plus clone size are reproduced from that table; the DNA served to infer D and trimming. The sample has about 91,000 clones; 82% are singletons. The CDR3 is 14 residues long. Between the trimmed V and J ends, which lost 6 bases and 8 bases, there was a span of 16 bases. Per germline, CDR1 MDHEN and CDR2 SYDVKM. Sequencing was done on a sample of peripheral blood. The chain couples TRBV28 to TRBJ1-4; tentative D call: TRBD1 (6 bases). This TCR was sampled from a man aged 50-60 years with active or convalescent COVID-19. The CDR3 loop reads CASSIGGGREKLFF. CDR3 sequence (DNA): TGTGCCAGCAGCATCGGGGGGGGGCGAGAAAAACTGTTTTTT.